Listed here are 30 T cell receptor beta chains from one sample, sequenced in a study of cytotoxic CD8 clonotypes in ibrutinib-treated CLL. Profiled with immunoSEQ multiplex PCR; TCRdb holds only in-frame clones, not every one. The repertoire holds roughly 220,000 clones, with just under 80% as singletons. The source was PBMCs, collected after 12 months of ibrutinib treatment. The receptors derive from a human donor with chronic lymphocytic leukemia.

The gene calls are TRBV28 and TRBJ2-5, with D unresolved. This CDR3 spans 11 amino acids. The V end was cut by 9 bases, the J end by 5 bases, with 10 bases between. Germline values: CDR1 MDHEN, CDR2 SYDVKM. CDR3 in amino acids: CASLIGETQYF. DNA for the CDR3: TGTGCCAGTCTCATAGGGGAGACCCAGTACTTC. The full variable domain, with the rest looked up from reference TRBV28 and TRBJ2-5, is DVKVTQSSRYLVKRTGEKVFLECVQDMDHENMFWYRQDPGLGLRLIYFSYDVKMKEKGDIPEGYSVSREKKERFSLILESASTNQTSMYLCASLIGETQYFGPGTRLLVL.

V usage is TRBV5-6 and J usage is TRBJ1-5; D unclear. V shed 5 bases and J shed 0 bases, with 24 bases lying between them. CDR3 length: 19 residues. CDR1 SGHDT and CDR2 YYEEEE come from the germline V gene. The CDR3: CASRSRCRSALYSNQPQHF. The CDR3 DNA sequence: TGTGCCAGCAGATCCCGGTGTCGGTCTGCCCTATATAGCAATCAGCCCCAGCATTTT.

V usage is TRBV7-2 and J usage is TRBJ2-3; D remains unclear. The CDR3 sequence is 14 residues long. Germline CDR1 is SGHTA and CDR2 is FQGNSA. V gave up 1 base and J gave up 3 bases, with 8 bases separating them. CDR3 sequence reads: CASSLDAQTDTQYF. Here the CDR3 DNA reads TGTGCCAGCAGCTTAGACGCGCAGACAGATACGCAGTATTTT.

This rearrangement joins TRBV28 to TRBJ1-1; D is uncertain. This CDR3 spans 12 amino acids. V was trimmed by 6 bases and J by 4 bases, leaving 9 bases between them. Germline V lookup: CDR1 MDHEN, CDR2 SYDVKM. The CDR3 here is CASRPLGTEAFF. The CDR3 nucleotides are TGTGCCAGCAGACCCCTTGGCACTGAAGCTTTCTTT.

The chain carries TRBV27 and TRBJ1-2; D remains unclear. The V gene lost 1 base and the J gene lost 5 bases, with 8 bases spanning the gap. The CDR3 spans 13 residues. CDR1 is MNHEY and CDR2 is SMNVEV in the germline V gene (reference sequence). The CDR3 region has the DNA TGTGCCAGCAGTTTATTCTCTTATTATGGCTACACCTTC. It translates to CASSLFSYYGYTF.

The chain links TRBV2 to TRBJ2-4; perhaps TRBD2 as D (5 bases). The CDR3 is made up of 12 amino acids. V lost 5 bases and J lost 5, with 7 bases in between. Looked up from germline, CDR1 is SNHLY and CDR2 is FYNNEI. CDR3 loop: CASSPGENIQYF. In DNA form, the CDR3 reads TGTGCCAGCAGTCCCGGGGAAAACATTCAGTACTTC.

V is TRBV2 and J is TRBJ2-5; 7 bases map to TRBD2. From germline, CDR1 is SNHLY and CDR2 FYNNEI. CDR3 length: 12 residues. Losses at the gene ends were 6 bases for V and 5 bases for J; bases not matched to a gene: 3. The CDR3 reads CASRGRGETQYF. The CDR3 DNA reads as TGTGCCAGCAGGGGGAGGGGCGAGACCCAGTACTTC.

CDR3 residues: CASRTTGASGNTIYF. The CDR3 DNA sequence: TGCGCCAGCAGAACAACAGGGGCTTCTGGAAACACCATATATTTT. This chain joins TRBV5-1 and TRBJ1-3, with 7 bases aligning to TRBD1. CDR3 length equals 15 residues. V shed 5 bases, J shed 1 base, and the junction held 6 bases outside the gene matches. Germline V gene lookup returns CDR1 SGHRS and CDR2 YFSETQ.

This clone was detected only once. J is TRBJ1-2 and V is TRBV7-9; D call uncertain. CDR1 SEHNR and CDR2 FQNEAQ come from the germline V gene (reference sequence). V was clipped by 5 bases and J by 8 bases, with 21 bases between them. This CDR3 region has 15 residues. The CDR3 loop is CASSPPRSGYKGYTF. CDR3 nucleotides: TGTGCCAGCAGCCCCCCCCGTTCGGGTTACAAAGGCTACACCTTC.

This clone has only a few counts. This chain's CDR3 is CASMSQLAGVEQYF. The CDR3 DNA reads as TGTGCCAGCATGTCTCAACTAGCGGGAGTCGAGCAGTACTTC. This chain connects TRBV27 to TRBJ2-7; 11 nucleotides agree with TRBD2. With V trimmed by 7 bases and J by 6 bases, 8 bases remained unmatched. The germline V gene has CDR1 MNHEY and CDR2 SMNVEV (reference sequence). The CDR3 loop spans 14 amino acids.

The V call is TRBV7-8, the J call TRBJ1-2; TRBD1 might be the D (6 bases). The CDR3 totals 17 residues. Trimming took off 5 bases at V and 1 base at J, with 20 bases between the two ends. Germline values: CDR1 SGHVS, CDR2 FQNEAQ. As DNA, the CDR3 is TGTGCCAGCAGCAAGGGGGTTTTAACCCCCATTAACTATGGCTACACCTTC. Translation gives CASSKGVLTPINYGYTF.

This chain joins TRBV4-1 and TRBJ2-7; 8 bases fit TRBD1. Trimming removed 1 base from V and 4 bases from J; junction bases left unmatched: 9. CDR1 is MGHRA, CDR2 YSYEKL, per germline. The CDR3 covers 16 residues. CDR3 coding DNA: TGCGCCAGCAGCCAAGTGCTGGGACAGGCCCAATACGAGCAGTACTTC. Translation: CASSQVLGQAQYEQYF.

This chain connects TRBV19 to TRBJ2-7; 10 bases are shared with TRBD2. Germline V gene sequence: CDR1 LNHDA, CDR2 SQIVND (reference sequence). After removal of 6 bases from V and 2 bases from J, the junction contained 10 bases not matched to a gene. The CDR3 contains 16 residues. The CDR3 DNA follows: TGTGCCAGTAGCCCAGCGGGGGGGTCTTCTCCCTACGAGCAGTACTTC. Amino acid sequence: CASSPAGGSSPYEQYF.

This chain links TRBV27 with TRBJ2-7; D ambiguous. V was clipped by 5 bases and J by 6 bases, with 11 bases between them. The germline V gene encodes CDR1 MNHEY and CDR2 SMNVEV (reference sequence). CDR3 length equals 12 residues. In nucleotides, the CDR3 is TGTGCCAGCAGTACCCCTCCGCTCGAGCAGTACTTC. This gives the protein CASSTPPLEQYF.

V usage is TRBV15 and J usage is TRBJ1-1; 7 nucleotides agree with TRBD1. This CDR3 region has 15 residues. V shed 1 base, J shed 5 bases, and the junction held 7 bases outside the gene matches. In germline, CDR1 is LNHNV, CDR2 YYDKDF (reference sequence). CDR3 in amino acids: CATSRAITGETEAFF. CDR3 in DNA: TGTGCCACCAGCAGAGCCATTACAGGGGAGACTGAAGCTTTCTTT.

The V and J genes are TRBV6-1 and TRBJ2-3; perhaps D is TRBD1 or TRBD2 (5 bases each). Germline values: CDR1 MNHNS, CDR2 SASEGT. The CDR3 is 14 residues long. Deletions cut 10 bases from V and 2 bases from J, with 16 bases between. The CDR3 DNA reads as TGTGCCACCTGGATGGGGGTAGTCACAGATACGCAGTATTTT. Its protein product is CATWMGVVTDTQYF.

This rearrangement joins TRBV2 to TRBJ2-5; TRBD2 matches at 11 bases. V was pared by 11 bases and J by 5 bases, with 16 bases of the junction left unmatched. This CDR3 spans 16 amino acids. Per the germline V gene, CDR1 is SNHLY and CDR2 is FYNNEI. CDR3 protein: CACSPGLAASGETQYF. CDR3 bases: TGTGCCTGCTCTCCGGGACTAGCGGCCTCTGGGGAGACCCAGTACTTC.

The chain joins TRBV14 to TRBJ2-1; 8 bases are a match to TRBD2. V lost 3 bases to trimming and J lost 9 bases; unmatched junction nucleotides: 7. Per germline, CDR1 SGHDN and CDR2 FVKESK. CDR3 length: 14 residues. CDR3 nucleotides: TGTGCCAGCAGCCAGGGACTAGTTGGGGCTGAGCAGTTCTTC. Protein: CASSQGLVGAEQFF.

The V call is TRBV6-5, the J call TRBJ2-7; TRBD1 aligns across 8 bases. CDR1 and CDR2 (germline): MNHEY, SVGAGI. CDR3 length equals 14 residues. The V and J ends lost 5 bases and 5 bases, in that order; junction bases with no gene match: 8. In nucleotides, the CDR3 is TGTGCCAGCAGTACCAGGACAGGGTCCAACGAGCAGTACTTC. Translating gives CASSTRTGSNEQYF.

V usage is TRBV5-4 and J usage is TRBJ2-6; perhaps TRBD1 as D (6 bases). Trimming pared 1 base from V and 2 bases from J, leaving 10 bases between. From germline, CDR1 is SGHNT and CDR2 YYREEE (reference sequence). This CDR3 has 16 amino acids. The CDR3 DNA is TGTGCCAGCAGCTTGTTCCGGACAGCTGGGGCCAACGTCCTGACTTTC. Translating gives CASSLFRTAGANVLTF.

The chain couples TRBV6-5 to TRBJ2-5, with unresolved D. Trimming cost V 5 bases and J 2 bases, with 12 bases left between them. Germline values: CDR1 MNHEY, CDR2 SVGAGI. CDR3 length: 14 amino acids. The CDR3 reads CASSLAWEQETQYF. DNA of the CDR3: TGTGCCAGCAGTCTCGCCTGGGAACAAGAGACCCAGTACTTC.

V and J are TRBV10-3 and TRBJ1-3; 7 nucleotides match TRBD1. The germline CDR1 and CDR2 sequences are ENHRY and SYGVKD. The CDR3 is 16 residues long. The J segment lost 4 bases and the V segment lost 6 bases, leaving 12 bases of the junction unmatched. DNA for the CDR3: TGTGCCATCAGGACCCCGGGGACAGTCGGGGGAAACACCATATATTTT. This codes for CAIRTPGTVGGNTIYF.

This chain links TRBV6-5 with TRBJ2-7; TRBD1 agrees at 9 bases. The V gene end was trimmed by 5 bases and the J gene end by 6 bases; junction bases not matched to a gene: 8. The CDR3 is made up of 14 amino acids. Germline CDR1 and CDR2: MNHEY and SVGAGI. The CDR3 nucleotides are TGTGCCAGCAGTCCGACAGGGGGATTATCCGAGCAGTACTTC. Encoded protein: CASSPTGGLSEQYF.

This chain uses TRBV11-3 with TRBJ2-1; D is perhaps TRBD2 (5 bases). The V end was cut by 5 bases, the J end by 8 bases, with 10 bases between. CDR3 length: 12 amino acids. Germline CDR1 SGHNT, CDR2 YENEEA. CDR3 nucleotide sequence: TGTGCCAGCAGCCTCCGGGGAGATGAGCAGTTCTTC. Its protein product is CASSLRGDEQFF.

The chain is built from TRBV11-2 and TRBJ2-5, with TRBD2 as a possible D gene (5 bases). The end of the DNA is better explained by TRBJ2-7, so the J call may be wrong. CDR1 and CDR2 from the germline V gene are SGHAT and FQNNGV. This CDR3 has 12 amino acids. For the CDR3, the DNA is TGTGCCACCCGAGGGTGGGGAAACGAGCAGTACTTC. The encoded protein is CATRGWGNEQYF.

A few counts support this clone. In the same sample, other DNA sequences code for this CDR3. The chain couples TRBV25-1 to TRBJ1-4, with a tentative D call TRBD1 (5 bases). Trimming took off 4 bases at V and 8 bases at J, with 11 bases between the two ends. The CDR3 is 13 amino acids. Germline lookup yields CDR1 MGHDK and CDR2 SYGVNS. The CDR3 bases are TGTGCCAGCAGTGGTCAGGGAGGGGAAAAACTGTTTTTT. Translated: CASSGQGGEKLFF.

The chain uses TRBV5-6 and TRBJ2-5; 10 bases line up with TRBD2. The V and J ends lost 4 bases and 1 base, in that order; junction bases with no gene match: 10. CDR1 SGHDT and CDR2 YYEEEE come from the germline V gene. The length of the CDR3 is 17 residues. Here the CDR3 DNA reads TGTGCCAGCAGCGGAGTAGCGGGAGGCCTTTTCCAAGAGACCCAGTACTTC. As protein: CASSGVAGGLFQETQYF.

The chain joins TRBV15 to TRBJ1-2; 9 positions match TRBD1. The CDR3 extends over 19 amino acids. CDR1 is LNHNV, CDR2 YYDKDF, per germline (reference sequence). V lost 1 base and J lost 3; bases outside the gene matches: 15. The CDR3 region has the DNA TGTGCCACCAGCAGAGCCGGCAGACTCCGGGACAGGGAAGACTATGGCTACACCTTC. This codes for CATSRAGRLRDREDYGYTF.

The chain has TRBV30 and TRBJ1-3, with D perhaps TRBD1 (6 bases). The CDR3 length is 14 residues. Between the trimmed V and J ends, which lost 2 bases and 7 bases, there was a span of 15 bases. The V gene's germline CDR1 is GTSNPN and CDR2 SVGIG (reference sequence). The DNA for the CDR3 is TGTGCCTGGAGTAGGACAGTCGCGGGTAACACCATATATTTT. Amino acids: CAWSRTVAGNTIYF.

The CDR3 nucleotides read TGTGCCAGCAGCGTAGCTTCTGTGACCTCTAACAATGAGCAGTTCTTC. Translation gives CASSVASVTSNNEQFF. The chain combines TRBV9 with TRBJ2-1; the D is unclear. Germline V CDR1 and CDR2: SGDLS, YYNGEE. The CDR3 covers 16 residues. V lost 0 bases and J 5 bases, leaving 15 bases between the germline ends.